This is a list of T cell receptor beta chains from one sample in a study of CD8+ T cells in alopecia areata. Libraries were prepared by immunoSEQ multiplex PCR; TCRdb keeps only in-frame clonotypes and omits some of them. The table includes tens of thousands of clones, approximately 58% detected once. Specimen: CD8+ T cells sorted from blood, collected at week 0. The receptor source for this set is a human donor with alopecia areata. Each CDR3 is given with its conserved first and last residue. Each record gives: CDR3 DNA, CDR3 protein, CDR3 length, J gene, D gene, V gene, clone size. D genes are given only for firm matches. Some rows mark clone size as missing; the rest say once, few, many or name a class of expanded clone.

TGTGCCAGCAGTTTTAACGGCGCCGGCAATGAGCAGTTCTTC,CASSFNGAGNEQFF,14,TRBJ2-1,-,TRBV27,-
TGTGCCAGCAGCTTACCGGGACAGGCCACCCATGAGCAGTTCTTC,CASSLPGQATHEQFF,15,TRBJ2-1,TRBD1,TRBV7-3,-
TGTGCCAGCAGTGGGCTCAATGTCAAGGACTATGGCTACACCTTC,CASSGLNVKDYGYTF,15,TRBJ1-2,-,TRBV2,few
TGTGCCAGCAGCCTAGAGAGCTCCTACGAGCAGTACTTC,CASSLESSYEQYF,13,TRBJ2-7,-,TRBV25-1,-
TGTGCCAGCAGCGCCTGGACTAGCGGGGGGGCTCAGCAGTTCTTC,CASSAWTSGGAQQFF,15,TRBJ2-1,TRBD2,TRBV9,-
TGCGCCAGCAGTCCGACAGCCTCTGGGGCCAACGTCCTGACTTTC,CASSPTASGANVLTF,15,TRBJ2-6,-,TRBV4-1,-
TGTGCCAGCAGTGAAAGAATGGGCGCCACCTACGAGCAGTACTTC,CASSERMGATYEQYF,15,TRBJ2-7,-,TRBV2,-
TGTGCCACCCATTCGTTTAGGATCCAAGAGACCCAGTACTTC,CATHSFRIQETQYF,14,TRBJ2-5,-,TRBV28,once
TGTGCCACCAGCAGTTCAGGGGGAGCTGAAGCTTTCTTT,CATSSSGGAEAFF,13,TRBJ1-1,TRBD1,TRBV15,-
TGTGCCTGGGACCAGGGGGCATCCTACAATGAGCAGTTCTTC,CAWDQGASYNEQFF,14,TRBJ2-1,TRBD1,TRBV30,-
TGTGCCAGCAGTGATGTCTTGGGGGGGGCCAAAAACATTCAGTACTTC,CASSDVLGGAKNIQYF,16,TRBJ2-4,TRBD2,TRBV6-1,-
TGTGCCAGCAGCTTACCCTCAACCGGGACTAGCGGGAGGACCGCCTACGAGCAGTACTTC,CASSLPSTGTSGRTAYEQYF,20,TRBJ2-7,TRBD2,TRBV7-3,once
TGTGCCTGGAGTGTACGCGGGGACGAGCAGTACTTC,CAWSVRGDEQYF,12,TRBJ2-7,-,TRBV30,-
TGTGCCAGCAGCTTGCTTGGCTATGGCTACACCTTC,CASSLLGYGYTF,12,TRBJ1-2,-,TRBV11-2,-